This TCR beta chain was sequenced during a study of T-cell memory formation after mild COVID-19. This CDR3 spans 14 amino acids. V trimming: 2 bases; J trimming: 5 bases; junction bases outside the gene matches: 4. In germline, CDR1 is SGHDT, CDR2 YYEEEE. Details on this clonotype: The target antigen is unknown.

Study-wide points: Nothing showed for sure that second-wave clones peaking on day 37 were SARS-CoV-2 specific. Some SARS-CoV-2-responding clones were already detected in memory before infection. The study found balanced CD4/CD8 in clones contracting day 15 to 85 and a CD4+ lean in later expanders. Shrinking CD4+ clones were chiefly CM and EM; CD8+ ones were chiefly EMRA.

TCRdb fed the 5' RACE reads into MiXCR, producing one record per CDR3 protein. This table holds fewer than 350,000 distinct CDR3 sequences, about a sixth found once. The V call is TRBV5-6, the J call TRBJ2-5, with 9 bases lining up with TRBD2. The sequence came from a man between 18 and 29 years old who had mild COVID-19 (a few samples of this study predate the infection). Cell type and time point are not known. Sequencing input: PBMCs or a T cell subset sorted from them (not recorded which). DNA for the CDR3: TGTGCCAGCAGCTTTCGCGGGGGGGCGGAGACCCAGTACTTC. This codes for CASSFRGGAETQYF.